Described below is a single TCR beta chain sequence and its context. This clone was detected a few times. It lacks a known antigen. Qualities for individual bases were not recorded, and no much larger clone is one base off. The source of the sample is a study of T cell changes during pregnancy in multiple sclerosis (dated by TCRdb to between 2018 and 2020). About the full investigation: The study looked at changes in the T cell repertoire across pregnancy in women with multiple sclerosis.

CDR1 and CDR2 were assigned from the germline V gene (reference sequence) as SEHNR and FQNEAQ. The junction shows trimming of 7 bases on V and 2 bases on J, and the gene matches do not reach 4 bases of it. Inclusive of the bounding cysteine and phenylalanine, the CDR3 is 14 residues long. CDR3 DNA is the only sequence kept; it has 42 bases, read in frame from the first base. Preparation of the library involved the immunoSEQ multiplex PCR assay. In its TCRdb copy, this immuneACCESS table keeps in-frame sequences only and misses some clones. Where compared with another copy, unresolved V genes explain less than half of these, and the others have no known cause. This sample lists 30,000 or so clones; about 93% were detected once. Of the sample, approximately 0.39% is held by the ten largest clones.

The sequencing here drew on CD4+ T cells from peripheral blood mononuclear cells, taken after pregnancy. This sequence originates from a female donor with multiple sclerosis, enrolled in a pregnancy study. The V gene is TRBV7-9 and the J gene is TRBJ1-5; the central 8 bases match TRBD1. The CDR3 reads CASTPDRGNQPQHF. The DNA is as follows: TGTGCCAGCACCCCGGACAGGGGCAATCAGCCCCAGCATTTT. The reference TRBV7-9 and TRBJ1-5 proteins fill in what lies around the CDR3, so the full variable domain reads DTGVSQNPRHKITKRGQNVTFRCDPISEHNRLYWYRQTLGQGPEFLTYFQNEAQLEKSRLLSDRFSAERPKGSFSTLEIQRTEQGDSAMYLCASTPDRGNQPQHFGDGTRLSIL.